A selection of T cell receptor beta chains follows, all from one sample in a study of vaccination effects on CD4 cells after COVID-19. Antigens of these TCRs are unknown. Sequencing was performed with immunoSEQ multiplex PCR; in TCRdb, only in-frame clones are kept and a portion is missing. The repertoire has approximately 23,000 clones, 60% to 70% of them found once; the top ten carry 11%. This sample comprised CD4+ T cells from PBMCs cultured with HCoV-NL63 spike peptides, obtained before COVID-19 vaccination. The source is a human donor who received a COVID-19 vaccine. Both conserved end residues are part of each CDR3. A D gene is named only where the DNA matches it firmly. Some rows have no size entry. The others give once, few or many, or a class for an expanded clone.

J gene,clone size,D gene,V gene,CDR3 DNA,CDR3 protein
TRBJ2-7,-,-,TRBV6-6,TGTGCCAGCAGTTACTCGAGATACGAGCAGTACTTC,CASSYSRYEQYF
TRBJ2-1,few,-,TRBV20-1,TGCAGTGCTCCCCGGGTTGAGCAGTTCTTC,CSAPRVEQFF
TRBJ2-7,-,-,TRBV7-2,TGTGCCAGCAGCTTGAGGGGAGGTAACGAGCAGTACTTC,CASSLRGGNEQYF
TRBJ1-2,-,-,TRBV7-8,TGTGCCAGCAGCTCCCGACCTCGGGGGCGCGACTATGGCTACACCTTC,CASSSRPRGRDYGYTF
TRBJ1-6,-,TRBD1,TRBV2,TGTGCCAGCAGCCTTCGACGGCCCACAGGGGGGGATTCACCCCTCCACTTT,CASSLRRPTGGDSPLHF
TRBJ1-5,few,TRBD1,TRBV27,TGTGCCAGCAGTTTTTCCGGACAGGGTAATCAGCCCCAGCATTTT,CASSFSGQGNQPQHF
TRBJ2-7,-,TRBD1,TRBV5-1,TGCGCCAGCAGCGCAGGGGGCTGGTCCTACGAGCAGTACTTC,CASSAGGWSYEQYF
TRBJ2-1,-,TRBD2,TRBV5-1,TGCGCCAGCAGCTACCGACTAGCGGGATCCTACAATGAGCAGTTCTTC,CASSYRLAGSYNEQFF
TRBJ1-1,few,-,TRBV2,TGTGCCAGCGTCTACACAGCTGAAGCTTTCTTT,CASVYTAEAFF
TRBJ1-2,-,-,TRBV30,TGTGCCTGGAGTGATCACAAGGCGCGAGACTATGGCTACACCTTC,CAWSDHKARDYGYTF
TRBJ2-5,-,-,TRBV5-1,TGCGCCAGCAGCCCCAACTTGGGGGCTAAAGAGACCCAGTACTTC,CASSPNLGAKETQYF
TRBJ2-7,-,TRBD1,TRBV10-1,TGCGCCAGCAGTGGACAGGGGGCGATTGGCTACGAGCAGTACTTC,CASSGQGAIGYEQYF
TRBJ1-5,medium-sized,-,TRBV7-9,TGTGCCAGCAGCCCCATCGATTGGGAGGGTCTCGATCAGCCCCAGCATTTT,CASSPIDWEGLDQPQHF
TRBJ1-5,-,TRBD1,TRBV6-5,TGTGCCAGCAGTCGACAGGGGACTCAGCCCCAGCATTTT,CASSRQGTQPQHF
TRBJ2-7,-,TRBD2,TRBV15,TGTGCCACCAGCGATCGACTAGCGGGCTCCTACGAGCAGTACTTC,CATSDRLAGSYEQYF
TRBJ1-5,-,-,TRBV19,TGTGCCAGTAAAGACAACAGGGCAGGTCAGCCCCAGCATTTT,CASKDNRAGQPQHF
TRBJ2-1,once,TRBD1,TRBV5-4,TGTGCCAGCAGTTTTCGGACAGGGGCCTACAATGAGCAGTTCTTC,CASSFRTGAYNEQFF
TRBJ2-7,-,-,TRBV5-4,TGTGCCAGCAGCTTGACAAACGGAGACGAGCAGTACTTC,CASSLTNGDEQYF
TRBJ2-1,few,-,TRBV14,TGTGCCAGCAGCCAAGCTAGTCTCCGATCCTCCTACAATGAGCAGTTCTTC,CASSQASLRSSYNEQFF
TRBJ2-3,-,-,TRBV7-9,TGTGCCAGCAGCTTACGGCCGCCCACAGATACGCAGTATTTT,CASSLRPPTDTQYF
TRBJ2-4,few,-,TRBV15,TGTGCCACCAGCAGAGTTCGGGGGTACATTCAGTACTTC,CATSRVRGYIQYF
TRBJ2-1,-,-,TRBV7-9,TGTGCCAGCAGTAAACCCCTAGACTTGAGCGGGGAGCAGTTCTTC,CASSKPLDLSGEQFF
TRBJ1-2,-,-,TRBV12-3/TRBV12-4,TGTGCCAGCAAAGGGGGAGATCTCTATGGCTACACCTTC,CASKGGDLYGYTF
TRBJ2-7,-,TRBD2,TRBV6-5,TGTGCCAGCAGTCGGACTAGGGGCTACGAGCAGTACTTC,CASSRTRGYEQYF
TRBJ1-3,-,-,TRBV5-1,TGCGCCAGCAGCTTGGATGGGGGACTTACTGGAAACACCATATATTTT,CASSLDGGLTGNTIYF
TRBJ2-6,-,-,TRBV6-1,TGTGCCAGCAGTGGGAGGGGAAACTTCGCTGGGGCCAACGTCCTGACTTTC,CASSGRGNFAGANVLTF
TRBJ2-1,-,-,TRBV29-1,TGCAGCGCAAGACAGAGCTCTGCTGAGCAGTTCTTC,CSARQSSAEQFF
TRBJ1-2,-,-,TRBV18,TGTGCCAGCTCACCGATGGACATGAGCTATGGCTACACCTTC,CASSPMDMSYGYTF
TRBJ1-2,-,-,TRBV5-1,TGCGCCAGCAGCTTGTCAGTGGACTATGGCTACACCTTC,CASSLSVDYGYTF
TRBJ1-1,-,-,TRBV12-3/TRBV12-4,TGTGCCAGCAGTTTAAGGCGGAACACTGAAGCTTTCTTT,CASSLRRNTEAFF
TRBJ2-3,-,-,TRBV5-1,TGCGCCAGCAGCTTCACGGATAGCACAGATACGCAGTATTTT,CASSFTDSTDTQYF
TRBJ2-3,-,TRBD2,TRBV15,TGTGCCACCAGCAGAGTAGCGGGGGGCCTCACAGATACGCAGTATTTT,CATSRVAGGLTDTQYF
TRBJ1-1,few,-,TRBV7-2,TGTGCCAGCAGCTTTGACAGACAAAACACTGAAGCTTTCTTT,CASSFDRQNTEAFF
TRBJ2-7,-,TRBD1,TRBV18,TGTGCCAGCTCACCAGGGGTGACAGGGAACTACGAGCAGTACTTC,CASSPGVTGNYEQYF
TRBJ2-7,-,TRBD2,TRBV10-3,TGTGCCATCAGGGGTACCGGGACTAGCGGATCGGGTGAGCAGTACTTC,CAIRGTGTSGSGEQYF
TRBJ1-1,-,-,TRBV2,TGTGCCAGCACTCCAGGGCTGGCCACTGAAGCTTTCTTT,CASTPGLATEAFF
TRBJ1-4,-,TRBD1,TRBV27,TGTGCCAGCAGTTTCCTCTTCGGGACAGATAATGAAAAACTGTTTTTT,CASSFLFGTDNEKLFF
TRBJ2-1,few,-,TRBV9,TGTGCCAGCAGCGTAGTGGCAGACTCCTACAATGAGCAGTTCTTC,CASSVVADSYNEQFF
TRBJ1-1,few,-,TRBV10-3,TGTGCCATCAGTGTCGGCCCAGGGGAAGGAGCTTTCTTT,CAISVGPGEGAFF
TRBJ1-2,-,TRBD1,TRBV5-1,TGCGCCAGCAGCTTGGGCCCGACAGGGGGGATCAATGGCTACACCTTC,CASSLGPTGGINGYTF
TRBJ1-2,once,TRBD1,TRBV6-5,TGTGCCACCAAGCCGACAGGGTATGGCTACACCTTC,CATKPTGYGYTF
TRBJ2-5,-,TRBD2,TRBV5-5,TGTGCCAGCAGCTCCGACCTGACTAGCGGGGGGCAAGAGACCCAGTACTTC,CASSSDLTSGGQETQYF
TRBJ2-3,-,TRBD2,TRBV6-4,TGTGCCAGCAGTGAAGCGGGAGAGGCAGATACGCAGTATTTT,CASSEAGEADTQYF
TRBJ1-5,-,-,TRBV11-3,TGTGCCAGCAGCTTAGGGGCAGGGAAAAATCAGCCCCAGCATTTT,CASSLGAGKNQPQHF
TRBJ2-2,few,-,TRBV18,TGTGCCAGCTCACCAGGGCAGGGCGACACCGGGGAGCTGTTTTTT,CASSPGQGDTGELFF
TRBJ1-5,-,TRBD1,TRBV3-1/TRBV3-2,TGTGCCAGCAGCCTAGAGGGACAGGGGGCGAGCAATCAGCCCCAGCATTTT,CASSLEGQGASNQPQHF
TRBJ1-1,-,-,TRBV29-1,TGCAGCGTTGGCCCGGAGACGTTCGTCACTGAAGCTTTCTTT,CSVGPETFVTEAFF
TRBJ1-5,-,-,TRBV3-1/TRBV3-2,TGTGCCAGCAGCCACGGCGAAGAGCCCCAGCATTTT,CASSHGEEPQHF
TRBJ1-1,-,TRBD1,TRBV12-3/TRBV12-4,TGTGCCAGCAGTCGACAGGGGGAAGCTGAAGCTTTCTTT,CASSRQGEAEAFF
TRBJ1-3,-,-,TRBV6-2/TRBV6-3,TGTGCCAGCAGTTATTCACTGCGCACCATATATTTT,CASSYSLRTIYF
TRBJ2-5,-,-,TRBV5-6,TGTGCCAGCAGCTCCGGACTCCTCACGGGAGAGACCCAGTACTTC,CASSSGLLTGETQYF
TRBJ2-7,-,-,TRBV4-1,TGCGCCAGCCAGGGGGGGGCAGGGCTGTACGAGCAGTACTTC,CASQGGAGLYEQYF
TRBJ1-1,few,-,TRBV6-4,TGTGCCAGCAGTGACGGGACACGAACCGGGGAAGCTTTCTTT,CASSDGTRTGEAFF
TRBJ1-4,once,-,TRBV15,TGTGCCACCAGCAGTAACGCCGGGGAAAAACTGTTTTTT,CATSSNAGEKLFF
TRBJ1-2,-,-,TRBV5-1,TGCGCCAGCAGCTTGGCAGGGAACTATGGCTACACCTTC,CASSLAGNYGYTF